The sequence of this TCR beta chain was determined in a study of T-cell reconstitution after alpha-beta-depleted transplantation in children. Unique molecular identifiers were incorporated during preparation of the TCRbeta library. TCRdb reanalysed the PCR reads using MiXCR and keeps one entry per CDR3 protein. The repertoire has about 1,000,000 distinct CDR3 sequences, roughly 29% of them found once; the top ten carry roughly 27%. The CDR3 runs to 17 residues. CDR1 is SGHDT, CDR2 YYEEEE, per germline. Unmatched junction bases numbered 7, after V lost 3 bases and J lost 0 bases. Study-level points and caveats: Several hundred expanded graft clones reportedly were the source of alpha-beta T cells about two months after transplant. Surviving recipient cells, namely T cells and thymic progenitors, were the source of high day-60 TCRbeta diversity in some patients. From newly produced T cells came most of the T-cell counts and diversity one year after transplant.

As concerns this clonotype: Its cognate antigen is unknown.

This TCR derives from a boy less than two years old who had a stem cell transplant for SCID, so the T cells may come from the graft donor. This chain uses TRBV5-6 with TRBJ2-5; 11 bases map to TRBD2. The sample in question was PBMCs, mostly from graft donor cells, obtained 360 days after TCRalphabeta/CD19-depleted stem cell transplant. CDR3 sequence: CASSSSPSGGYQETQYF. The CDR3 DNA is TGTGCCAGCAGCTCTTCACCTAGCGGGGGGTACCAAGAGACCCAGTACTTC.